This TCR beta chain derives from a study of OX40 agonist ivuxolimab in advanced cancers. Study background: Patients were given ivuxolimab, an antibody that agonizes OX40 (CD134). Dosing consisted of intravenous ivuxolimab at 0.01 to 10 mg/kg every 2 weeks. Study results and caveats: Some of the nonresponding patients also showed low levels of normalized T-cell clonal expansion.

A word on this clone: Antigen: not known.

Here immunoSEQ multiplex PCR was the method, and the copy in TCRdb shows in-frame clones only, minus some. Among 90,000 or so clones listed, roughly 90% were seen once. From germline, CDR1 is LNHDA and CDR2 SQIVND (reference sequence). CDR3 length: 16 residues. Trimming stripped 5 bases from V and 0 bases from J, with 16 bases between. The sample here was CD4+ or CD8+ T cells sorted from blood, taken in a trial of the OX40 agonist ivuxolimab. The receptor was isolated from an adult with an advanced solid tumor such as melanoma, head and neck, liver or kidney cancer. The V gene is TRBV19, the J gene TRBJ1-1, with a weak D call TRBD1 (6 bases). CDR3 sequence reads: CASSPRWGGLNTEAFF. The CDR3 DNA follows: TGTGCCAGTAGTCCTCGGTGGGGGGGCTTGAACACTGAAGCTTTCTTT.